The clone carrying this T cell receptor beta chain occurred many times. Its antigen is as yet unknown. The sample originates from a study of T cells after posttransplantation cyclophosphamide. The V and J ends lost 2 bases and 1 base respectively, with 18 bases between them. Germline V gene lookup returns CDR1 SGHRS and CDR2 YFSETQ. The CDR3 length is 17 residues. Whole-study results and caveats: Donor-recipient repertoire similarity was low at 1-2 months, rising over year one.

Cyclophosphamide on days +3 and +4 followed busulfan-fludarabine conditioning and a marrow graft. Here immunoSEQ multiplex PCR was the method, and the copy in TCRdb shows in-frame clones only, minus some. The profile covers 5,900 or so clones, none occurring a single time. Sequences were derived from PBMCs, sampled after allogeneic stem cell transplant with posttransplant cyclophosphamide. This chain uses TRBV5-1 with TRBJ1-1, with D uncertain. The receptor's source is a female patient younger than 45 who received an allogeneic stem cell transplant from an unrelated donor, was CMV-positive, and had acute and chronic GVHD. Some T cells may be transferred from the graft donor. CDR3 nucleotides: TGCGCCAGCAGCTTCCAAGCTGCTGATCCGAGGAACACTGAAGCTTTCTTT. Its translation is CASSFQAADPRNTEAFF. Full variable domain (missing parts from reference TRBV5-1 and TRBJ1-1): KAGVTQTPRYLIKTRGQQVTLSCSPISGHRSVSWYQQTPGQGLQFLFEYFSETQRNKGNFPGRFSGRQFSNSRSEMNVSTLELGDSALYLCASSFQAADPRNTEAFFGQGTRLTVV.